Sequencing of this TCR beta chain was carried out in a study of a mutant IDH1 vaccine in newly diagnosed glioma (dated by TCRdb to about 2021). With regard to the full study: Of the 32 patients who were treated, 62.5% were male and roughly 38% were female, and the mean age was around 40 years. Before enrollment, patients had received standard therapy of radiotherapy alone, temozolomide alone, or radiochemotherapy with temozolomide; most received the combination. Peripheral blood was collected at six visits: V03 (baseline), V05, V07, V10, V12 and V13. Longitudinal TCRB deep sequencing was performed for about two dozen treated patients wherever samples were available for exploratory analyses.

Overall study results and their limits: Changes in the top peripheral T cell clonotypes picked up by TCRB sequencing did not appear to be linked to pseudoprogression. Availability determined which PBMC samples were chosen for TCRB deep sequencing. The authors stated that sample limitations prevented analyses of patient blood samples from being reproduced. Across multiple MHC alleles, vaccine-induced immune responses were seen in 90% to 95% of patients.

The library was generated by the immunoSEQ multiplex PCR assay. Following the manufacturer's protocol, the hsTCRB Kit was used to amplify rearranged TCR beta chain sequences. An Illumina MiSeq was used to sequence the TCRB libraries. On the study's bioinformatics: Demultiplexing, trimming and gene mapping were performed with the kit vendor's proprietary platform. Held by TCRdb, this immuneACCESS table contains in-frame sequences only and omits some clones. Under half of the omission traces to an unresolved V gene where checked; the cause of the rest is unknown. D and trimming were read from the DNA, whereas the V and J calls and clone size are those reported in that table. Present in this sample are tens of thousands of clones, roughly nine tenths of which were seen just once. Jointly, the top ten make up about 9.2% of the sample. With regard to this clone: Its antigen is still unknown. The record has no base qualities; no much larger clone is one base away.

The meaning of the sample's time point label: baseline, week 1 (first vaccination visit). The sample's treatment or condition label is to be understood as: pre-vaccination baseline after standard-of-care therapy. Donors had newly diagnosed WHO grade 3 or 4 IDH1-mutant astrocytomas with loss of nuclear ATRX. The samples were drawn from NOA16, a multicentre, single-arm, open-label phase I trial in Germany that tested a mutant IDH1 peptide vaccine in humans for the first time. Blood drawn at visit V03 was used as the baseline sample for immunogenicity testing. Genomic DNA for TCRB sequencing was extracted from EDTA blood using the DNeasy Blood and Tissue Kit. From the cysteine through the phenylalanine, the CDR3 covers 13 amino acids. Only the CDR3 DNA stays, 39 bases, in frame from base 1. CDR1 SGHTA and CDR2 FQGNSA are derived from the germline V gene. V lost 1 base and J lost 8 bases; the stretch between them is 11 bases long.

Here the sequenced sample was PBMCs, taken from a glioma patient treated with radiotherapy, temozolomide or both. The TCR sequence derives from a man under 40 with glioma. This receptor chain uses TRBV7-2 and TRBJ1-2; no D gene call is confident. The nucleotide sequence is given as TGTGCCAGCAGCTTAGAGCTAGGTGGAGGCTACACCTTC. This gives the protein CASSLELGGGYTF.